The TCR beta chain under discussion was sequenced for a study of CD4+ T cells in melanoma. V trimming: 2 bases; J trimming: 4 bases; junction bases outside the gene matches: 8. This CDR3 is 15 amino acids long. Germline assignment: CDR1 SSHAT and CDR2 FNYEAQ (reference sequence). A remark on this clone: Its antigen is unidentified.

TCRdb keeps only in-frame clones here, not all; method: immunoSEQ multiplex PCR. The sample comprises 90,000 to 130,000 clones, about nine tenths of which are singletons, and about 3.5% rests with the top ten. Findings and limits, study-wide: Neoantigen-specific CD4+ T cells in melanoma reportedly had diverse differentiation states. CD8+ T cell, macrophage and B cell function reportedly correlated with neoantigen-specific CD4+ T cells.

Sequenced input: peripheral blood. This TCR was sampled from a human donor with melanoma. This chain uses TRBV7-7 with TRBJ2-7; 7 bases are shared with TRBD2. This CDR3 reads CASSLMGGVDYEQYF. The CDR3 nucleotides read TGTGCCAGCAGCTTAATGGGAGGGGTTGATTACGAGCAGTACTTC.